This T cell receptor beta chain was captured by sequencing in a study of T-cell reconstitution after alpha-beta-depleted transplantation in children. The TCRbeta library was prepared with unique molecular identifiers. TCRdb called the PCR reads again in MiXCR, with one record for every CDR3 protein. The sample consists of approximately 350,000 distinct CDR3 sequences, around 15% of them appearing once. This clonotype was counted only a few times. V was clipped by 7 bases and J by 2 bases, with 19 bases between them. The CDR3 consists of 16 residues. The germline CDR1 and CDR2 sequences are SGHTA and FQGNSA.

The clonotype originates from a male patient aged 2-9 years who had a stem cell transplant for acute lymphoblastic leukemia, so the T cells may come from the graft donor. This sequence joins TRBV7-2 and TRBJ2-3; a possible D gene is TRBD2 (6 bases). Sequenced material: PBMCs, mostly from graft donor cells, taken 360 days after TCRalphabeta/CD19-depleted stem cell transplant. The CDR3 DNA is TGTGCCAGCAATTCTGGTCGAGCGGGCCTCACAGATACGCAGTATTTT. This translates into CASNSGRAGLTDTQYF.